This entry describes one TCR beta chain. Its antigen is undetermined. This sample is part of a study of tumor-infiltrating lymphocytes in localized non-small cell lung cancer. Looking at the study overall: Several tumor histologies, both smoking statuses, and some post-neoadjuvant chemotherapy samples were included. Overall study findings and caveats: IM1 and IM2 tumors showed no difference in T-cell fraction.

V was shortened by 2 bases and J by 0 bases, with 18 bases between the two germline ends. CDR1 is LGHNT, CDR2 FRNRAP, per germline. The CDR3 loop spans 18 amino acids. Libraries were prepared by immunoSEQ multiplex PCR; TCRdb keeps only in-frame clonotypes and omits some of them. The sample lists about 23,000 clones, over 60% occurring once. This TCR was sampled from a human donor with non-small cell lung cancer. The rearrangement links TRBV12-5 to TRBJ2-3; maybe TRBD1 (6 bases). Sequenced: lung tumor tissue. The CDR3 coding sequence is TGTGCTAGTGGTTTGTCCCCCGCCAGGGGCTATAGCACAGATACGCAGTATTTT. Residues: CASGLSPARGYSTDTQYF.